Given below is one TCR beta chain in context. The antigen remains unidentified. The entry originates in a study of monozygotic twins with inflammatory bowel disease. Whole-study results and caveats: Resolution of different T cell subtypes was not achieved. Twins with IBD had fewer clonotypes in common with others than healthy twins, particularly during disease activity. Support was absent for any single strong signal or clonotype linked to IBD.

Template switching introduced UMIs that contain a 6-nucleotide sample barcode. TCRdb re-called the 5' RACE reads and catalogs CDR3 proteins one per entry, DNA excluded. The sample has about 300,000 distinct CDR3 sequences. The CDR3 runs to 13 residues. CDR1 is SNHLY, CDR2 FYNNEI, per germline. This receptor was identified in a human donor with ulcerative colitis or Crohn's disease, or a healthy co-twin of an affected twin (not recorded which). This chain links TRBV2 with TRBJ2-5; lacking DNA, the TRBD1 call made by TCRdb goes unchecked. Sequencing was done on a sample of blood. The CDR3 loop is CASRGRRQETQYF.